The clone carrying this T cell receptor beta chain appeared many times. Its antigen is not known. The data are from a study of regulatory T cells in long-lasting Graves disease. Library construction for TCR beta used iRepertoire HTBI primers and Arm-PCR of CDR3 regions. TCRdb redid the calling of the multiplex PCR reads with MiXCR, one entry per CDR3 protein. The sample gives 420,000 or so distinct CDR3 sequences, about 16% of which show up once; about 25% is in the top ten. V was clipped by 4 bases and J by 4 bases; unmatched bases: 8. This CDR3 spans 15 amino acids. Notes on the study in general: Persistent disease preferred TRBV28, TRBJ1-2 and TRBJ2-5.

The time point: newly diagnosed GD, antithyroid drugs for less than 3 months. RNA isolated from PBMCs was used to make the TCR library. Recruitment took place at an endocrinology department in Xi'an, China. The sample was also linked to a second study, of T cells in Graves' hyperthyroidism and ophthalmopathy.

Sequencing used peripheral blood mononuclear cells (PBMCs), obtained at new diagnosis, from a patient treated with antithyroid drugs. The origin of this receptor is a woman aged 18-35 years with Graves disease. The chain is built from TRBV12-3 or TRBV12-4 and TRBJ2-3; 7 positions match TRBD2. For the CDR3, the DNA is TGTGCCAGCAGTTCTTTAGCGGGTCTCTCAGATACGCAGTATTTT. This codes for CASSSLAGLSDTQYF.